Listed below are T cell receptor beta chains from one sample, sequenced in a study of vaccination and CD4 T cells after COVID-19. Their cognate antigens are unknown. TCRdb processed the PCR reads anew with MiXCR; each CDR3 protein has one entry. The sample carries 15,000 to 20,000 distinct CDR3 sequences, around 30% recorded once. The sequencing sample was made of cultured CD4+ T cells from blood. All receptors derive from a human donor with COVID-19. CDR3s include the opening cysteine and the closing phenylalanine or tryptophan. The order of the fields is clone size, D gene, V gene, J gene, CDR3 protein, CDR3 DNA. D genes are given only for firm matches. Size is stated for part of the rows, as once, few or many counts, or as a class when the clone is expanded.

>NA|NA|TRBV12-3/TRBV12-4|TRBJ2-2
CASTYRAPGELFF
TGTGCCAGCACTTACAGGGCTCCGGGGGAGCTGTTTTTT
>few|TRBD1|TRBV19|TRBJ1-5
CASSNTGTGHQPQHF
TGTGCCAGTAGCAATACGGGGACAGGGCACCAGCCCCAGCATTTT
>NA|NA|TRBV12-3/TRBV12-4|TRBJ1-1
CASRGTVNTEAFF
TGTGCCAGCAGAGGGACCGTGAACACTGAAGCTTTCTTT
>NA|NA|TRBV20-1|TRBJ1-2
CSANRDTFGYGYTF
TGCAGTGCTAATCGGGACACGTTCGGCTATGGCTACACCTTC
>NA|NA|TRBV12-3/TRBV12-4|TRBJ2-5
CASSLGETQYF
TGTGCCAGCAGTTTAGGAGAGACCCAGTACTTC
>once|NA|TRBV14|TRBJ2-3
CASSQVSELTDTQYF
TGTGCCAGCAGCCAAGTTAGTGAACTCACAGATACGCAGTATTTT
>NA|NA|TRBV5-6|TRBJ1-5
CASSAGLLGGNQPQHF
TGTGCCAGCAGCGCGGGACTACTGGGGGGCAATCAGCCCCAGCATTTT
>NA|NA|TRBV10-3|TRBJ1-4
CAIRPTVSDNEKLFF
TGTGCCATCAGACCGACAGTCTCTGATAATGAAAAACTGTTTTTT
>NA|TRBD1|TRBV7-2|TRBJ2-1
CASSQGQGVGDEQFF
TGTGCCAGCAGCCAGGGACAGGGGGTTGGAGATGAGCAGTTCTTC
>NA|NA|TRBV14|TRBJ2-7
CASSGRPSSYEQYF
TGTGCCAGCAGCGGGCGACCCTCCTCCTACGAGCAGTACTTC
>NA|TRBD1|TRBV6-4|TRBJ2-3
CASRRDRPPADTQYF
TGTGCCAGCAGGAGGGACAGGCCCCCAGCCGATACGCAGTATTTT
>NA|NA|TRBV29-1|TRBJ1-2
CSVKGSSANYGYTF
TGCAGCGTTAAGGGGTCCTCAGCTAACTATGGCTACACCTTC
>few|NA|TRBV2|TRBJ1-3
CASSNLDPGSGNTIYF
TGTGCCAGCAGTAACCTGGACCCCGGATCTGGAAACACCATATATTTT
>NA|NA|TRBV6-1|TRBJ2-7
CASSGIVPSSEQYF
TGTGCCAGCAGTGGAATAGTTCCGAGTTCCGAGCAGTACTTC
>few|NA|TRBV20-1|TRBJ1-3
CSAPMPGTSGNTIYF
TGCAGTGCACCAATGCCGGGGACCTCTGGAAACACCATATATTTT
>few|TRBD1|TRBV6-1|TRBJ1-4
CASSDPGQGDEKLFF
TGTGCCAGCAGTGATCCGGGACAGGGTGACGAAAAACTGTTTTTT
>few|NA|TRBV5-1|TRBJ2-5
CADRRGPNQETQYF
TGCGCCGACAGGCGGGGGCCAAACCAAGAGACCCAGTACTTC
>NA|TRBD1|TRBV11-2|TRBJ1-1
CASSKELPGQGEAFF
TGTGCCAGCAGCAAGGAGCTACCGGGACAGGGGGAAGCTTTCTTT
>NA|NA|TRBV12-2|TRBJ2-3
CASRSPRTSGEDTQYF
TGTGCAAGTCGCTCACCCCGGACTAGCGGGGAGGATACGCAGTATTTT
>NA|NA|TRBV11-3|TRBJ2-7
CASSLESGKRFNEQYF
TGTGCCAGCAGCTTAGAATCAGGGAAAAGGTTCAACGAGCAGTACTTC